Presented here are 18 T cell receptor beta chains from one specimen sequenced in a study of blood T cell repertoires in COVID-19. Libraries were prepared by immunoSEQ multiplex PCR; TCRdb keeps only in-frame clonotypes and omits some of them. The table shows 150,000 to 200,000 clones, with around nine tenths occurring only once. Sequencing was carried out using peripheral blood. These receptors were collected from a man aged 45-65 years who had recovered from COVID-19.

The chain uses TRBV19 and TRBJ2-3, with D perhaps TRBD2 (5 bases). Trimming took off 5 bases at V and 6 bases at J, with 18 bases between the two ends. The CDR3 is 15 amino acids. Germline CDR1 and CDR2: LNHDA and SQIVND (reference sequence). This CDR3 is CASSAPAGLSDTQYF. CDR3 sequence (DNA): TGTGCCAGTAGTGCGCCCGCGGGTCTGTCCGATACGCAGTATTTT.

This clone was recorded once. The CDR3 sequence is CASSFSPRLDGYTF. The CDR3 DNA is TGTGCCAGCAGCTTTTCACCCCGGTTGGATGGCTACACCTTC. The chain couples TRBV7-8 to TRBJ1-2; no definite D call. The CDR3 contains 14 residues. Germline-derived CDR1 and CDR2 are SGHVS and FQNEAQ. Deletions cut 3 bases from V and 6 bases from J, with 14 bases between. The full variable domain, completed using reference TRBV7-8 and TRBJ1-2, is GAGVSQSPRYKVAKRGQDVALRCDPISGHVSLFWYQQALGQGPEFLTYFQNEAQLDKSGLPSDRFFAERPEGSVSTLKIQRTQQEDSAVYLCASSFSPRLDGYTFGSGTRLTVV.

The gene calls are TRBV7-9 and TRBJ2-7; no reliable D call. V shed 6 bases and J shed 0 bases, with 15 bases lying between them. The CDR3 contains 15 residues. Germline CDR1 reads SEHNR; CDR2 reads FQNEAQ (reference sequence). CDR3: CASRHDEHPSYEQYF. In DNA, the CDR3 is TGTGCCAGCAGACACGATGAACACCCCTCCTACGAGCAGTACTTC.

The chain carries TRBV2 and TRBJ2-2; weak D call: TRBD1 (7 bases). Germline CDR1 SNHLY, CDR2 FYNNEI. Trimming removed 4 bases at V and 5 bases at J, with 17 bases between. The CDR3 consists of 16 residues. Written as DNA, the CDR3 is TGTGCCAGCAGTGCCGGAGGAGGGGGCCGTACCGGGGAGCTGTTTTTT. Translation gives CASSAGGGGRTGELFF.

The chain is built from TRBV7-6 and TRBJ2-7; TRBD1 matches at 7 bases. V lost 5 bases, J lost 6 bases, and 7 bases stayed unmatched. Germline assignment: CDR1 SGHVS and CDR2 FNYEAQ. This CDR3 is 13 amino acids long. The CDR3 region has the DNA TGTGCCAGCAGCCCGACAGGGTCTAGCGAGCAGTACTTC. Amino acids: CASSPTGSSEQYF.

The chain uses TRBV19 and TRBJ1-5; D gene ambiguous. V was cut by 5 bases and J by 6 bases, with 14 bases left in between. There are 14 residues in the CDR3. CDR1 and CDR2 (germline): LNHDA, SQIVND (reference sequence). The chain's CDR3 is CASSYEGGSQPQHF. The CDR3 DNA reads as TGTGCCAGTAGTTATGAGGGAGGTAGTCAGCCCCAGCATTTT.

This CDR3 reads CASSKKALTNTAQTDTQYF. In DNA, the CDR3 is TGTGCCAGCAGCAAAAAGGCCTTGACTAATACCGCCCAGACAGATACGCAGTATTTT. The chain couples TRBV7-3 to TRBJ2-3; weak D call: TRBD2 (5 bases). The CDR3 is 19 amino acids. From germline, CDR1 is SGHTA and CDR2 FQGTGA. V lost 5 bases to trimming and J lost 3 bases, with 27 bases between them.

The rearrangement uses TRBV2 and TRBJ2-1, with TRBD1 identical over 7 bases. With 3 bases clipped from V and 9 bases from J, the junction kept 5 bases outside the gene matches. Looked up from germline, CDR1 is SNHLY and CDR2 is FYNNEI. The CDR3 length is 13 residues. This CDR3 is CASSDDRAPEQFF. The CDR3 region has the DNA TGTGCCAGCAGTGACGACAGGGCCCCTGAGCAGTTCTTC.

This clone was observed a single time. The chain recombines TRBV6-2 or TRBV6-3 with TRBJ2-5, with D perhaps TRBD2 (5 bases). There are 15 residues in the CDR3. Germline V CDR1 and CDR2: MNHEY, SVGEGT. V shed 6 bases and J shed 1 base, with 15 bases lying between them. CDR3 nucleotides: TGTGCCAGCAGCTCAGCGGCCGGAATCCAAGAGACCCAGTACTTC. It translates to CASSSAAGIQETQYF.

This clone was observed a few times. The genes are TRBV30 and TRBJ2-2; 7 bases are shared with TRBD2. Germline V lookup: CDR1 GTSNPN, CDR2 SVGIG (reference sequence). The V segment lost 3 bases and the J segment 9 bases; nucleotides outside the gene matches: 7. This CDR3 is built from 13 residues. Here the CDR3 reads CAWRESGDRELFF. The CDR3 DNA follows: TGTGCCTGGAGAGAGAGCGGGGACCGGGAGCTGTTTTTT.

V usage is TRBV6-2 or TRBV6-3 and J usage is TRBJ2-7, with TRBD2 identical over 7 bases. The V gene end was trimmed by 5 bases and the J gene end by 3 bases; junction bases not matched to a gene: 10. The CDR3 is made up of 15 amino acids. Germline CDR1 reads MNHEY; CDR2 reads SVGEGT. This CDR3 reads CASSTSRDYYYEQYF. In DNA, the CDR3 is TGTGCCAGCAGTACAAGCCGGGACTATTACTACGAGCAGTACTTC.

CDR3 nucleotide sequence: TGTGCCAGCAGCCCCCGGACAGGAGTCTACGAGCAGTACTTC. Its translation is CASSPRTGVYEQYF. V usage is TRBV9 and J usage is TRBJ2-7; TRBD1 matches 7 bases. Per germline, CDR1 SGDLS and CDR2 YYNGEE. CDR3 length: 14 residues. Losses at the gene ends were 4 bases for V and 3 bases for J; bases not matched to a gene: 7. The whole variable domain, filled in from reference TRBV9 and TRBJ2-7, reads DSGVTQTPKHLITATGQRVTLRCSPRSGDLSVYWYQQSLDQGLQFLIQYYNGEERAKGNILERFSAQQFPDLHSELNLSSLELGDSALYFCASSPRTGVYEQYFGPGTRLTVT.

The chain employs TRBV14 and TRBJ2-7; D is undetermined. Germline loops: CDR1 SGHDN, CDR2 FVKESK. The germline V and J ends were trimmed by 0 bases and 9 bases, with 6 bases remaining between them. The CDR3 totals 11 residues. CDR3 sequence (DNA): TGTGCCAGCAGCCAAGACGGGTGGCAGTACTTC. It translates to CASSQDGWQYF.

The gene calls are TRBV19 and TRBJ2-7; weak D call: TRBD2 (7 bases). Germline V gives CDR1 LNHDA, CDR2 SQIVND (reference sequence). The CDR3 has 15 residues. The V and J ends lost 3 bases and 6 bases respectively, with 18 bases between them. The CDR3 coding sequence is TGTGCCAGTAGTATTGGCGGGGGCCTCGGAGGCGAGCAGTACTTC. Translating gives CASSIGGGLGGEQYF.

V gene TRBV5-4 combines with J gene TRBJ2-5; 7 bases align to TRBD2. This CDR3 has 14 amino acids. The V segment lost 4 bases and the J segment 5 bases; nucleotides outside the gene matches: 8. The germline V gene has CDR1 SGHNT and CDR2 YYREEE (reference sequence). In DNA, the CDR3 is TGTGCCAGCAGCCCCTCGAGCGGGGTTGAGACCCAGTACTTC. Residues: CASSPSSGVETQYF. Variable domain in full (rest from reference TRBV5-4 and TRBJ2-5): ETGVTQSPTHLIKTRGQQVTLRCSSQSGHNTVSWYQQALGQGPQFIFQYYREEENGRGNFPPRFSGLQFPNYSSELNVNALELDDSALYLCASSPSSGVETQYFGPGTRLLVL.

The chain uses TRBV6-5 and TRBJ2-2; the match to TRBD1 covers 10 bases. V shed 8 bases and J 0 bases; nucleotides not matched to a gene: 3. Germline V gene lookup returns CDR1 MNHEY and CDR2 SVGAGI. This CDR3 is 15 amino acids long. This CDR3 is CASFGQGANTGELFF. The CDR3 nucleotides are TGTGCCAGCTTCGGACAGGGGGCGAACACCGGGGAGCTGTTTTTT.

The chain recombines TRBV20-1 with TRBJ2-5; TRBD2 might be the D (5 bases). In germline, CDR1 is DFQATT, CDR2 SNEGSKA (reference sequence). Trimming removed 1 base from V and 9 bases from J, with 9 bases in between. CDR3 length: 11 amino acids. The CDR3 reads CSARADGAQYF. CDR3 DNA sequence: TGCAGTGCTAGAGCCGACGGGGCCCAGTACTTC.

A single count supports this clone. CDR3 residues: CASRAWTRQGPYEQYF. The DNA of the CDR3 is TGTGCCAGCAGAGCTTGGACTCGTCAAGGGCCCTACGAGCAGTACTTC. The chain links TRBV5-6 to TRBJ2-7, with D possibly matching TRBD2 (5 bases). This CDR3 is 16 amino acids long. V lost 5 bases, J lost 2 bases, and 20 bases lay in between. Germline CDR1 and CDR2: SGHDT and YYEEEE. The full variable domain, its missing parts supplied by reference TRBV5-6 and TRBJ2-7, is DAGVTQSPTHLIKTRGQQVTLRCSPKSGHDTVSWYQQALGQGPQFIFQYYEEEERQRGNFPDRFSGHQFPNYSSELNVNALLLGDSALYLCASRAWTRQGPYEQYFGPGTRLTVT.